This TCR beta chain is from a study of blood T cells in healthy people across ages. Study-wide findings and caveats: The recorded TCR beta diversity per million T cells decreased in a roughly linear manner with age. Naive CD4+ cells and diversity were both higher in long-lived donors than in aged donors. Researchers report that TCR beta diversity correlated strongly with naive T cell percentage.

A sample-barcoded 5' primer and a J-beta primer mix were used in a second PCR of about 7 to 12 cycles. TCRdb passed the 5' RACE reads through MiXCR, listing each CDR3 protein once. The sample shows 850,000 to 950,000 distinct CDR3 sequences, about 30% of them seen only once. The draw of peripheral blood yielded around 9.6 milliliters from each donor. From germline, CDR1 is SGHVS and CDR2 FQNEAQ. The V end lost 6 bases, the J end lost 3 bases, and 14 bases lay between the germline ends. The CDR3 has 14 residues. As regards this clonotype: Its specificity is unknown.

The material sequenced was blood. V is TRBV7-8 and J is TRBJ1-1, with D possibly being TRBD1 (5 bases). This receptor was obtained from a woman aged 80 or older in good health. The CDR3 coding sequence is TGTGCCAGCAGAGAGAGCAGGGACCACACTGAAGCTTTCTTT. Protein: CASRESRDHTEAFF.